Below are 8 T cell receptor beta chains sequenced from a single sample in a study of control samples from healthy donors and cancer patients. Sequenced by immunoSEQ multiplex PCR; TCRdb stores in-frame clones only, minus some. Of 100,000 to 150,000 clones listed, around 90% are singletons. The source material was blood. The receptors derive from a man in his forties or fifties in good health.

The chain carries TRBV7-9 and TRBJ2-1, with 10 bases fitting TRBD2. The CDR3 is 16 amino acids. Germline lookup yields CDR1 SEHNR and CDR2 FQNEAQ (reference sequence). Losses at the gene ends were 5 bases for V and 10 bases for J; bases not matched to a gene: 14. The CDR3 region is CASSKRGTSGVREQFF. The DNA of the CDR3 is TGTGCCAGCAGCAAGAGGGGCACTAGCGGGGTAAGAGAGCAGTTCTTC.

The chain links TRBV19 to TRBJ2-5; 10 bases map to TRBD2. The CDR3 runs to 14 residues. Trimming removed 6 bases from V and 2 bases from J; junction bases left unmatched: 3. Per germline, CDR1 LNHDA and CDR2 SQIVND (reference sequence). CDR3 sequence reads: CASSSLAGQETQYF. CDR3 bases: TGTGCCAGTAGCTCACTAGCGGGGCAAGAGACCCAGTACTTC.

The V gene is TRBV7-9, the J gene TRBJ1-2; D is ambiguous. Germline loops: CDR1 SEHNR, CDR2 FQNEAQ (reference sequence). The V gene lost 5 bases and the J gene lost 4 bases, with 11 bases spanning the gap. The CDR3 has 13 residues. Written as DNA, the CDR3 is TGTGCCAGCAGCAGAGAGGTCCCCTATGGCTACACCTTC. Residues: CASSREVPYGYTF.

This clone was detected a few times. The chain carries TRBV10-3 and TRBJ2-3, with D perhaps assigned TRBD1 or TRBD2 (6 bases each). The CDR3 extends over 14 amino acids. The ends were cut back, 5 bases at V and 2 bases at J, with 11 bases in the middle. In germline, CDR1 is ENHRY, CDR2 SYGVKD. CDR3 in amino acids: CAISPGALTDTQYF. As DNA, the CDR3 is TGTGCCATCAGTCCGGGGGCCCTCACAGATACGCAGTATTTT.

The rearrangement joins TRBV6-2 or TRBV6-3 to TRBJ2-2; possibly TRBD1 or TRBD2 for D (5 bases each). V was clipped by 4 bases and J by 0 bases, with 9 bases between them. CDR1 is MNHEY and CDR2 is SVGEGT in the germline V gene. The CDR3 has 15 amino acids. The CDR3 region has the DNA TGTGCCAGCAGTTGGGACGGCGCGAACACCGGGGAGCTGTTTTTT. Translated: CASSWDGANTGELFF.

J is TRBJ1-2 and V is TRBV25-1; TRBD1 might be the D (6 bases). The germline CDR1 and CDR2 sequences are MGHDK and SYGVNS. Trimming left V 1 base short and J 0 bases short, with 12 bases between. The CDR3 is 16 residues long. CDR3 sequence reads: CASSESGERANYGYTF. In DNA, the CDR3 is TGTGCCAGCAGTGAATCAGGGGAAAGAGCTAACTATGGCTACACCTTC.

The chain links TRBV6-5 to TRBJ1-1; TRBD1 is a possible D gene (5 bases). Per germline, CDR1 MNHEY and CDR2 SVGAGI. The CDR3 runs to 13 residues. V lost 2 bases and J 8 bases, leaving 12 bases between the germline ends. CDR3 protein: CASSYLLGTEAFF. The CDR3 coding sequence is TGTGCCAGCAGTTACCTACTCGGGACGGAAGCTTTCTTT.

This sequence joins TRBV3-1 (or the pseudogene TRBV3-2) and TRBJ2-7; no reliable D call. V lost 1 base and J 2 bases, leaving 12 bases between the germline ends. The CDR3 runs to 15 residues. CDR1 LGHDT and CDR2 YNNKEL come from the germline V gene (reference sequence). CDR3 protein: CASSQGKRVTYEQYF. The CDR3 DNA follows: TGTGCCAGCAGCCAAGGGAAGCGCGTTACCTACGAGCAGTACTTC.